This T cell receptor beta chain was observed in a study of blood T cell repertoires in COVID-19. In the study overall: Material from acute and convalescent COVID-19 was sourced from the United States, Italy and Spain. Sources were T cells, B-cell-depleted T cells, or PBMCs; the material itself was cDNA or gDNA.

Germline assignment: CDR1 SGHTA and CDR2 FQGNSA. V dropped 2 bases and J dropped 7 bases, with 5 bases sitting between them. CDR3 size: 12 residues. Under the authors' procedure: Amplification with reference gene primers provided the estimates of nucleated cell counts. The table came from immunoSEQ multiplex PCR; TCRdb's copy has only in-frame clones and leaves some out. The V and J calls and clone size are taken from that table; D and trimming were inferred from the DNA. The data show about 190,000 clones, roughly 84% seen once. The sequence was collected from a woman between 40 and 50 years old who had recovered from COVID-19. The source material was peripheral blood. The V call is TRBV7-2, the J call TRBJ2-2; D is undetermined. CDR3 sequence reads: CASSLINGELFF. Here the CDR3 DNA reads TGTGCCAGCAGCTTAATTAACGGGGAGCTGTTTTTT.